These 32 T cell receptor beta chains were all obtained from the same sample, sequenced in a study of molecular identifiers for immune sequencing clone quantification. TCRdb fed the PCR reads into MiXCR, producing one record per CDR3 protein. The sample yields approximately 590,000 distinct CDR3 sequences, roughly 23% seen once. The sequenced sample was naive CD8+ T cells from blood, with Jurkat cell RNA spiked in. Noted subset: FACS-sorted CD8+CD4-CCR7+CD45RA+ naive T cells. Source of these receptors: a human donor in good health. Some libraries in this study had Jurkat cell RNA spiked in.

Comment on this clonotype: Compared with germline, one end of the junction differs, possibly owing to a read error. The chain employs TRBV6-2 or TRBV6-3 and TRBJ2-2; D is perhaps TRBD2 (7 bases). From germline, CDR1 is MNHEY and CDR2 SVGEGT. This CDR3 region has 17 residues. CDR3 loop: CAGSSLSVRGADGELFF. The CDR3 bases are TGTGCCGGCAGTTCCCTTTCGGTCCGGGGGGCAGACGGGGAGCTGTTTTTT.

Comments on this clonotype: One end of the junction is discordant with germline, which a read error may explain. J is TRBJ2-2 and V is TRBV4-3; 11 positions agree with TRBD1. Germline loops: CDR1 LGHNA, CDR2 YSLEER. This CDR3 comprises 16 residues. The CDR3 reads CACSPDRGQGTGELFF. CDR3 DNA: TGCGCCTGCAGCCCGGACAGGGGGCAGGGCACCGGGGAGCTGTTTTTT.

The CDR3 here is CASSPQGNPNEKLFF. The CDR3 bases are TGTGCCAGCAGCCCCCAGGGAAACCCTAATGAAAAACTGTTTTTT. The chain is built from TRBV3-1 and TRBJ1-4; weak D call: TRBD1 (5 bases). CDR3 length: 15 amino acids. V was shortened by 4 bases and J by 3 bases, with 12 bases between the two germline ends. CDR1 is LGHDT and CDR2 is YNNKEL in the germline V gene (reference sequence).

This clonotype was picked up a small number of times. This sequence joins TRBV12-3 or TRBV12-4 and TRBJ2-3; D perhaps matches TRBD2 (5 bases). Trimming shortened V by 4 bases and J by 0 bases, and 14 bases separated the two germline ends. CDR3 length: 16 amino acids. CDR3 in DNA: TGTGCCAGCAGTTCCCAGGACTTAACTAGCACAGATACGCAGTATTTT. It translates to CASSSQDLTSTDTQYF.

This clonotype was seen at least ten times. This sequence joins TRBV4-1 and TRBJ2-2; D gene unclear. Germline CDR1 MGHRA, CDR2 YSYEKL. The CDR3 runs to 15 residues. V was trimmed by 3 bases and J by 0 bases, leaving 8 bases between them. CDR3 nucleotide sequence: TGCGCCAGCAGCCACGGACCGACGAACACCGGGGAGCTGTTTTTT. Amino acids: CASSHGPTNTGELFF.

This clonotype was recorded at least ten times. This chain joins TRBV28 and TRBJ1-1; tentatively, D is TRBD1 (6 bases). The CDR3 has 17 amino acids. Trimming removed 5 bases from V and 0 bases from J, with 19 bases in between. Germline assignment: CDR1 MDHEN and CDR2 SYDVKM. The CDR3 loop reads CASSHRGGGSMNTEAFF. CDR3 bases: TGTGCCAGCAGTCACCGAGGAGGGGGGAGCATGAACACTGAAGCTTTCTTT.

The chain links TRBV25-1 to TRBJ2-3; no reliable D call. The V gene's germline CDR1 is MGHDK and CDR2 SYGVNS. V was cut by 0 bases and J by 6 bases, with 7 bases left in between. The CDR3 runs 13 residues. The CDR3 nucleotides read TGTGCCAGCAGTGAATACCACGGGGATACGCAGTATTTT. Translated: CASSEYHGDTQYF.

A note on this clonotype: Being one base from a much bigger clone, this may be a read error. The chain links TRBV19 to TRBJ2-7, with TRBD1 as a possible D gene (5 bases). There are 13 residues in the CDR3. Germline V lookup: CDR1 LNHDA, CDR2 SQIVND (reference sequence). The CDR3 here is CASSWAGYYEQCF. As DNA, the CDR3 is TGTGCCAGTAGTTGGGCAGGGTACTACGAGCAGTGCTTC.

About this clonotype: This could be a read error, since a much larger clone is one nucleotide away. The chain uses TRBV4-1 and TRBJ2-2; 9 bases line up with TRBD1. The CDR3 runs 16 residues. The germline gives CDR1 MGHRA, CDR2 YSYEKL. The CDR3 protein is CASSQAGTGLTGELSF. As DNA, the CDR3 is TGCGCCAGCAGCCAAGCCGGGACAGGGCTCACCGGGGAGCTGTCTTTT.

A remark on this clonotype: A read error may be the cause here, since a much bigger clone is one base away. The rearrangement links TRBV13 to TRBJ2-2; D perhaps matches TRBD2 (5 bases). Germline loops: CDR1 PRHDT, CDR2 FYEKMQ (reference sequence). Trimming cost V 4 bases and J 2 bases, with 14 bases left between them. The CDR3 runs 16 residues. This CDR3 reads CASSSGRTANTGELFF. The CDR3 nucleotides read TGTGCCAGCAGCTCAGGAAGGACTGCTAACACCGGGGAGCTGTTTTTT.

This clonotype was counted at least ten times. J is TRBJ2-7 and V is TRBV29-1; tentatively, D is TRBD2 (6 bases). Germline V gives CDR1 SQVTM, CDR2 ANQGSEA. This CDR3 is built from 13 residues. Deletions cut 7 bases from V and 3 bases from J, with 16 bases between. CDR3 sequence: CSAAGGPLYEQYF. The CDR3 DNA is TGCAGCGCCGCTGGAGGGCCCCTCTACGAGCAGTACTTC.

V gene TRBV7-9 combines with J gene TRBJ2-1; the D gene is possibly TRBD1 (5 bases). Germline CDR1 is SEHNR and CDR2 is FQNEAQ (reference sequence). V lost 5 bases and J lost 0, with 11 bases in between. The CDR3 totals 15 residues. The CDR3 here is CASSKDIISYNEQFF. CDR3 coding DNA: TGTGCCAGCAGCAAGGACATAATCTCCTACAATGAGCAGTTCTTC.

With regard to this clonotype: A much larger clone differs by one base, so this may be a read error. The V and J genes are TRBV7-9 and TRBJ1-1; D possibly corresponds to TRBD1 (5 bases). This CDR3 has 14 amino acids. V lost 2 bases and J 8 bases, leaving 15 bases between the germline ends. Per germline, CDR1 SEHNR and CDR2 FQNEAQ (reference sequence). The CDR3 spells CASSLTLSRGEAFF. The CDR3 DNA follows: TGTGCCAGCAGCTTAACTCTCAGCCGGGGGGAAGCTTTCTTT.

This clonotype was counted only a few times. The CDR3 protein is CASSPTGTSDSYEQYF. The CDR3 DNA follows: TGTGCCAGCAGCCCCACCGGGACTAGCGACTCCTACGAGCAGTACTTC. This chain links TRBV9 with TRBJ2-7; 10 bases match TRBD2. There are 16 residues in the CDR3. Trimming took 4 bases from V and 0 from J; bases not matched to a gene: 7. CDR1 SGDLS and CDR2 YYNGEE come from the germline V gene.

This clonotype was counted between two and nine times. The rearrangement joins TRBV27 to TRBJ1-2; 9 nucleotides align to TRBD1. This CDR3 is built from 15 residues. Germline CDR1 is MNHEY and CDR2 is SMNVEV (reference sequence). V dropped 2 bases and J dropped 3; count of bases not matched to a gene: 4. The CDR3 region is CASSLGGQGHYGYTF. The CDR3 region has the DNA TGTGCCAGCAGTTTAGGGGGACAGGGCCACTATGGCTACACCTTC.

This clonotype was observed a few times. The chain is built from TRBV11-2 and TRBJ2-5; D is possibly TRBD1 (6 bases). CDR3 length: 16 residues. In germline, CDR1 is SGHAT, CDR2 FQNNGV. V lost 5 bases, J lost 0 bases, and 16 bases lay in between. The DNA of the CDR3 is TGTGCCAGCAGCCCCTGGGCGGACAGAGACCAAGAGACCCAGTACTTC. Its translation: CASSPWADRDQETQYF. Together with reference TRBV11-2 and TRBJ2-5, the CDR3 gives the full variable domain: EAGVAQSPRYKIIEKRQSVAFWCNPISGHATLYWYQQILGQGPKLLIQFQNNGVVDDSQLPKDRFSAERLKGVDSTLKIQPAKLEDSAVYLCASSPWADRDQETQYFGPGTRLLVL.

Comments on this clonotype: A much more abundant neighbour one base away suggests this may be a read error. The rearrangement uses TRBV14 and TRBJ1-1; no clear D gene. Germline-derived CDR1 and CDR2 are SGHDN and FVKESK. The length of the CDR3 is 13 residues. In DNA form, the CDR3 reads TGTGCCAGCAGCCAGATAATAAACACTGAAGTTTTCTTT. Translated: CASSQIINTEVFF.

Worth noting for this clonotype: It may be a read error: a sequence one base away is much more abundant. As DNA, the CDR3 is TGTGCCAGCAGTTACGGGAAGAACACCAGGGAGCTGTTTTTT. Translated: CASSYGKNTRELFF. The rearrangement joins TRBV6-5 to TRBJ2-2, with D uncertain. The germline V gene encodes CDR1 MNHEY and CDR2 SVGAGI. The CDR3 has 14 residues.

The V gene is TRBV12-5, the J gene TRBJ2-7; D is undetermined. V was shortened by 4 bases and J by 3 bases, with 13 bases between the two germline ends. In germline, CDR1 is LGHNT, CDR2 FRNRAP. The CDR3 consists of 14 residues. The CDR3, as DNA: TGTGCTAGTGGTTCGAGCGAAAGCCTCTACGAGCAGTACTTC. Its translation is CASGSSESLYEQYF.

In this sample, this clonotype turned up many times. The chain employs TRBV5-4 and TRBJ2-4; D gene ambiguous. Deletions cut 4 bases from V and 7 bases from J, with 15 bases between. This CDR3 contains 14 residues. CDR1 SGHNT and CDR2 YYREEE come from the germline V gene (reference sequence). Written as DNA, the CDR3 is TGTGCCAGCAGCACCCGTGAGACTCCTAACATTCAGTACTTC. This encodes CASSTRETPNIQYF.

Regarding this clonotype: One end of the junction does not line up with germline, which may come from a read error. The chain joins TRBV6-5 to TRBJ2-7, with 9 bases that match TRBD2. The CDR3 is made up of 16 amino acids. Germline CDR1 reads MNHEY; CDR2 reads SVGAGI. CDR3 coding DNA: TGTGCCGGCAGTTACGGGCTAGCGGGGCCGTCCTACGAGCAGTACTTC. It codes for CAGSYGLAGPSYEQYF.

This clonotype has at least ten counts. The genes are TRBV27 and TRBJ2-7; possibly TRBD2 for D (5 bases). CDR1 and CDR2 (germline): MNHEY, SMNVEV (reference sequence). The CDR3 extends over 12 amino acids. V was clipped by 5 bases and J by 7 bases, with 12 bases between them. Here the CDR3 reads CASSHGSGEQYF. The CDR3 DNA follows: TGTGCCAGCAGTCACGGATCGGGGGAGCAGTACTTC.

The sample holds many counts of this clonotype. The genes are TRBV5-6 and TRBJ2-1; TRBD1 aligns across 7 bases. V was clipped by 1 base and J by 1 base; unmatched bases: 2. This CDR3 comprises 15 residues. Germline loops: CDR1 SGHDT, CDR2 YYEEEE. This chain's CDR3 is CASSLLDRSYNEQFF. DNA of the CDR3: TGTGCCAGCAGCTTGTTGGACAGGTCCTACAATGAGCAGTTCTTC.

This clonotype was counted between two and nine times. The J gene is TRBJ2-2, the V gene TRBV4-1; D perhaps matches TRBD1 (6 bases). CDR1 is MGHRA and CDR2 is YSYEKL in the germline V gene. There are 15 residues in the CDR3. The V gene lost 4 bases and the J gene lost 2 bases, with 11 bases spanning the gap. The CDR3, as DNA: TGCGCCAGCAGCCCCGACAGGAGAAACACCGGGGAGCTGTTTTTT. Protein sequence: CASSPDRRNTGELFF.

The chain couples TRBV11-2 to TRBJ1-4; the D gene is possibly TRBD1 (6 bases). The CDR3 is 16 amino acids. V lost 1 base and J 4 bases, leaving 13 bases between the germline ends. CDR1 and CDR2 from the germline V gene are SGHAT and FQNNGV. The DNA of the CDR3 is TGTGCCAGCAGCTTAGGACAGGTTGGCGTTAATGAAAAACTGTTTTTT. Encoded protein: CASSLGQVGVNEKLFF. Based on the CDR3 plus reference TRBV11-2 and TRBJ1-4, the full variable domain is EAGVAQSPRYKIIEKRQSVAFWCNPISGHATLYWYQQILGQGPKLLIQFQNNGVVDDSQLPKDRFSAERLKGVDSTLKIQPAKLEDSAVYLCASSLGQVGVNEKLFFGSGTQLSVL.

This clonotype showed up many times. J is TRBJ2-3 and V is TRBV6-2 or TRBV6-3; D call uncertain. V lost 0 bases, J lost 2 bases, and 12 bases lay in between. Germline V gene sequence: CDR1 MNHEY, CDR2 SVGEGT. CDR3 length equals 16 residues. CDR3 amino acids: CASSYSSLTPTDTQYF. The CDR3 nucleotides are TGTGCCAGCAGTTACTCGAGCCTTACCCCCACAGATACGCAGTATTTT.

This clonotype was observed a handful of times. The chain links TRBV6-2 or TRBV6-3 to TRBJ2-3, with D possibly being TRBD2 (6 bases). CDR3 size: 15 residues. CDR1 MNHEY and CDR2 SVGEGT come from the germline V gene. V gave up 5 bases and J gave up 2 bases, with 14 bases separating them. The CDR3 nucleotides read TGTGCCAGCAGTCCTCTCGGGGGAGCCACAGATACGCAGTATTTT. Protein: CASSPLGGATDTQYF.

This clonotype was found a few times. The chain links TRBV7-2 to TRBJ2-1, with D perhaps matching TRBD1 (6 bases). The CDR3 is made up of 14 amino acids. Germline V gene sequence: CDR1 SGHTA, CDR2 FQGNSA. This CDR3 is CGTEGGAVYNEQFF. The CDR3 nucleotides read TGTGGTACAGAAGGGGGAGCGGTCTACAATGAGCAGTTCTTC.

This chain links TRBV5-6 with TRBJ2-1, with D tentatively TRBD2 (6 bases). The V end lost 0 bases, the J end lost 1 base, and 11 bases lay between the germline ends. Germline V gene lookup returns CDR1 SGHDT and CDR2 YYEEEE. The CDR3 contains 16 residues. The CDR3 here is CASSLGLATSYNEQFF. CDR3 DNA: TGTGCCAGCAGCTTGGGCCTAGCGACTTCCTACAATGAGCAGTTCTTC.

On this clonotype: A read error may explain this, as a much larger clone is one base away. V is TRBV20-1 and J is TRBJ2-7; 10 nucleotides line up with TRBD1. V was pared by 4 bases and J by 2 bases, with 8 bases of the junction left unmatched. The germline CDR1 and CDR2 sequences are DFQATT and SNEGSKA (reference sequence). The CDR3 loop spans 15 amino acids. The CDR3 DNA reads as TGCAGTGCTACCCAAGGACAGGGGGTCCCCTACGAGCAGTACTTC. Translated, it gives CSATQGQGVPYEQYF.

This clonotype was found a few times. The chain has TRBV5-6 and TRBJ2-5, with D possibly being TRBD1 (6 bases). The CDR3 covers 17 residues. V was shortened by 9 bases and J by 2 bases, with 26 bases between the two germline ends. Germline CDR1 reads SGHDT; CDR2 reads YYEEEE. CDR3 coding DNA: TGTGCCACCACACCTGGGGCCGCATCGAGGGGGCAAGAGACCCAGTACTTC. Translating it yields CATTPGAASRGQETQYF.

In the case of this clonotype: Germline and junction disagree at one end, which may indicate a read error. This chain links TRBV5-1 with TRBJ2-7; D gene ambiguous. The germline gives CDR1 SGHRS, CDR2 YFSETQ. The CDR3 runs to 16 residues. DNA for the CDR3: TGCGCCAGCAGCTTGGATTCCGCGGTCAGCTCCTCCGCGCCGTCCTTC. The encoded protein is CASSLDSAVSSSAPSF.